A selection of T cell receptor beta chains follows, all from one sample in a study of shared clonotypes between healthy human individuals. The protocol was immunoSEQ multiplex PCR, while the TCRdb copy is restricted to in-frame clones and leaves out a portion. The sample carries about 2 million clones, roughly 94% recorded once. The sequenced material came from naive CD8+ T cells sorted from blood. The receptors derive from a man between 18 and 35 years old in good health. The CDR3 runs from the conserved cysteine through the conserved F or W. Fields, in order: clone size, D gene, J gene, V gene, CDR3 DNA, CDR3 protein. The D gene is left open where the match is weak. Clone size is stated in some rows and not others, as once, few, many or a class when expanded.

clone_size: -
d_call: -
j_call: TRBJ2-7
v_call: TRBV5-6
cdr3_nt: TGTGCCAGCAGCTCGCCTCCTAGGAGCTCCTACGAGCAGTACTTC
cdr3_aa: CASSSPPRSSYEQYF

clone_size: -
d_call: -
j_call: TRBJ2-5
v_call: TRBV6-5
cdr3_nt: TGTGCCAGCAGTTACGTTGGGTGGGGAGAGACCCAGTACTTC
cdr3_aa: CASSYVGWGETQYF

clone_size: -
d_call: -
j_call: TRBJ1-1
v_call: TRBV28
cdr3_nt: TGTGCCAGCAGTTTAACGGCCAGCGCGGTTGAAGCTTTCTTT
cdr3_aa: CASSLTASAVEAFF

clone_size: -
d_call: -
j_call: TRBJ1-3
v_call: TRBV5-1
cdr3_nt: TGCGCCAGCAGCTTGGAAGGAAACACCATATATTTT
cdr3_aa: CASSLEGNTIYF

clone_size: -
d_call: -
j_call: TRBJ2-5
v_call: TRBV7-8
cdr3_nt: TGTGCCAGCAGCTTCAATTTGGAGGGCCAAGAGACCCAGTACTTC
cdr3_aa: CASSFNLEGQETQYF

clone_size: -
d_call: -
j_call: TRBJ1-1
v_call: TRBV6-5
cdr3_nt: TGTGCCAGCCGCCTAAGGGGGGAGAACACTGAAGCTTTCTTT
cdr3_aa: CASRLRGENTEAFF

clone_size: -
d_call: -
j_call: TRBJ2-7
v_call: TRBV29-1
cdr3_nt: TGCAGCGTCAAACAGGACAGTGTCCACGAGCAGTACTTC
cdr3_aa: CSVKQDSVHEQYF

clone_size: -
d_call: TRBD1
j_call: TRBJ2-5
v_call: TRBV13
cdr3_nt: TGTGCCAGCAGCTGGGGACAGGGGGAAGAGACCCAGTACTTC
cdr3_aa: CASSWGQGEETQYF

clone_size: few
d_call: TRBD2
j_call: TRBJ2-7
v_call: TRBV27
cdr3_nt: TGTGCCAGCAGTTTCGGCGGGAGTTCCTACGAGCAGTACTTC
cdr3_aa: CASSFGGSSYEQYF

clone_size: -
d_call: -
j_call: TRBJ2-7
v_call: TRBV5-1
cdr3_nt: TGCGCCAGCAGCCACCGGGACATCCTCTACGAGCAGTACTTC
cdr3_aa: CASSHRDILYEQYF

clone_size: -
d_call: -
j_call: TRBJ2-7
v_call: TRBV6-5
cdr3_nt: TGTGCCAGCAGGGCGCCGGGACGGTCCCTCGACGAGCAGTACTTC
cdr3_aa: CASRAPGRSLDEQYF

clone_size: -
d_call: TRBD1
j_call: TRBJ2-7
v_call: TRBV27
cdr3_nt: TGTGCCAGCAGTGGGACAGGAGACCCCTACGAGCAGTACTTC
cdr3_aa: CASSGTGDPYEQYF

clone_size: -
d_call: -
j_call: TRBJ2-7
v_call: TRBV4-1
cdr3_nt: TGCGCCAGCAGCCAAGGCGCATCCTACGAGCAGTACTTC
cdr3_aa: CASSQGASYEQYF

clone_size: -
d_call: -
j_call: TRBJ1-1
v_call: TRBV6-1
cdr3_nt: TGTGCCAGCAGTGAAGCACCGGGGAGCACTGAAGCTTTCTTT
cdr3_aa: CASSEAPGSTEAFF

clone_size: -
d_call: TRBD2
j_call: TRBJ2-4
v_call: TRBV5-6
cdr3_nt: TGTGCCAGCAGCAAACCGGGACTAGCGGGAGGAAACATTCAGTACTTC
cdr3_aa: CASSKPGLAGGNIQYF

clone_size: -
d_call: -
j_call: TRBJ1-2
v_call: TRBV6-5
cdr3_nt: TGTGCCAGCAGCTATCCGTTCAGAACTGCCAATGGCTACACCTTC
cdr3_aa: CASSYPFRTANGYTF

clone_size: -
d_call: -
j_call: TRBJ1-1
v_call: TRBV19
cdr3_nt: TGTGCCAGTAGTATAGGGCGGGGCACTGAAGCTTTCTTT
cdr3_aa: CASSIGRGTEAFF

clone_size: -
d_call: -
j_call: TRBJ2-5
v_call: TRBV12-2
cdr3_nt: TGTGCAAGTCGTAGGGACTTTCAAGAGACCCAGTACTTC
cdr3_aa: CASRRDFQETQYF

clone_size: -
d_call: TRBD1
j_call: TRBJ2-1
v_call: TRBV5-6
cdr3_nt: TGTGCCAGCAGCGGAGGACAGGACAATGAGCAGTTCTTC
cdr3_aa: CASSGGQDNEQFF

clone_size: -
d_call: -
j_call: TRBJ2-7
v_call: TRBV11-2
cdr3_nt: TGTGCCAGCAGCCGCGGGGTATCGGACTCCTACGAGCAGTACTTC
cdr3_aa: CASSRGVSDSYEQYF

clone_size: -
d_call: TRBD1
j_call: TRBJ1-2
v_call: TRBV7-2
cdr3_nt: TGTGCCAGCAGCGCGCCGCCAGGGGGGGACTATGGCTACACCTTC
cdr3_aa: CASSAPPGGDYGYTF

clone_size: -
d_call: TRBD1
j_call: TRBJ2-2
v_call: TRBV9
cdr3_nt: TGTGCCAGCAGTCCCGGGACAGGGTCTGGGGGGGAGCTGTTTTTT
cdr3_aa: CASSPGTGSGGELFF

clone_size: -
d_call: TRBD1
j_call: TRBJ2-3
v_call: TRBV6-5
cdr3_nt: TGTGCCGCTTCGGGACAGGGGGCCGATACGCAGTATTTT
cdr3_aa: CAASGQGADTQYF

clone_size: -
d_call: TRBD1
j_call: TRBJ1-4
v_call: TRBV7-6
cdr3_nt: TGTGCCAGCAGCTTCGACAGGGGTTCTAATGAAAAACTGTTTTTT
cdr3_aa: CASSFDRGSNEKLFF

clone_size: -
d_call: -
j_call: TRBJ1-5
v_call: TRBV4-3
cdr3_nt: TGCGCCAGCAGCCAAGATTGGGGGCTGAACAATCAGCCCCAGCATTTT
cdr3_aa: CASSQDWGLNNQPQHF

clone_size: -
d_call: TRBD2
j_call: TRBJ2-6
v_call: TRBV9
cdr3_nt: TGTGCCAGCAGCGTATCGCGAACTAGCGGAGCGAACAACGTCCTGACTTTC
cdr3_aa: CASSVSRTSGANNVLTF

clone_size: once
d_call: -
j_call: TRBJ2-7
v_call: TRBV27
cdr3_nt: TGTGCCAGCAGTTTATCTATAGGGGAAGCGAGCTACGAGCAGTACTTC
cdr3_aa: CASSLSIGEASYEQYF

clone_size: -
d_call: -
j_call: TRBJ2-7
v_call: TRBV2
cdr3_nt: TGTGCCAGCAGTGGAGAAAATTCCTACGAGCAGTACTTC
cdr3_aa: CASSGENSYEQYF

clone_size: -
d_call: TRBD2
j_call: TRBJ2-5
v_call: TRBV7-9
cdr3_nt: TGTGCCAGCAGCTCGTCTAGCGGGGGGGCGAGGGAGACCCAGTACTTC
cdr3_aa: CASSSSSGGARETQYF

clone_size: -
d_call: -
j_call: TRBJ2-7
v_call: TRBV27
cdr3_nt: TGTGCCAGCAGTTTATTTTCGGCAGCCCACTCCTACGAGCAGTACTTC
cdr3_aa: CASSLFSAAHSYEQYF

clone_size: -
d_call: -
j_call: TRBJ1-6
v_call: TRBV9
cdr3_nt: TGTGCCAGCAGCGCCGATAGCTCCTATAATTCACCCCTCCACTTT
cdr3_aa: CASSADSSYNSPLHF

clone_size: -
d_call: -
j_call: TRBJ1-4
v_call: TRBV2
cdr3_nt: TGTGCCAGCAGCGACCCTCCTAATGAAAAACTGTTTTTT
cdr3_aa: CASSDPPNEKLFF

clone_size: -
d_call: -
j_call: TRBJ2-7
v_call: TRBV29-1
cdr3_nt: TGCAGCGTTGAAATGGGCGCTACCTACGAGCAGTACTTC
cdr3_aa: CSVEMGATYEQYF